This TCR beta chain was sequenced during a study of vaccination and CD4 T cells after COVID-19. Sequence data for DNA of cultured CD4+ T cells were generated by the Oncomine TCR Beta short-read assay. One entry per CDR3 protein, called by TCRdb with MiXCR from the PCR reads. Of around 20,000 distinct CDR3 sequences in the sample, approximately 45% were seen once. The CDR3 loop spans 15 amino acids. J gave up 1 base and V 5 bases, and 7 bases lay outside the gene matches. Germline V gene data show CDR1 as SGHVS and CDR2 as FNYEAQ. Stated treatment: roughly 10-day PBMC culture with coronavirus spike peptide pools or control peptides (ViraFEST assay). Negative selection isolated the CD4+ T cells once the cells had been cultured for under 13 days. Remarks on this clonotype: Its matching antigen is unknown.

The sample consisted of CD4+ T cells from blood, cultured in vitro, taken before SARS-CoV-2 vaccination. The chain carries TRBV7-6 and TRBJ2-7, with 8 bases identical to TRBD2. The sequence was collected from a human donor who had recovered from COVID-19. Here the CDR3 DNA reads TGTGCCAGCAGCCCACCACTAGCGGAGTCCTACGAGCAGTACTTC. It is translated as CASSPPLAESYEQYF.